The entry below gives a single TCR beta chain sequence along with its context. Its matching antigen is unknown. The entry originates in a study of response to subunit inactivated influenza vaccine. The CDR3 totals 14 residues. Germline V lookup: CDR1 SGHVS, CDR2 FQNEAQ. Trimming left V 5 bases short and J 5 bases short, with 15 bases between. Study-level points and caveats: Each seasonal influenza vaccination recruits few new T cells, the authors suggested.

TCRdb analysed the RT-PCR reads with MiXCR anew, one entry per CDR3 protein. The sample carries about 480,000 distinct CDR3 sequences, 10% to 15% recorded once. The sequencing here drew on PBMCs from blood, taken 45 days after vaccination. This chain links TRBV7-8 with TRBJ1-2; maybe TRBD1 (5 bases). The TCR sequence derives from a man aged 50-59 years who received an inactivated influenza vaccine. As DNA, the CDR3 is TGTGCCAGCAGCCCCGGGATCGGACAATATGGCTACACCTTC. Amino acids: CASSPGIGQYGYTF.